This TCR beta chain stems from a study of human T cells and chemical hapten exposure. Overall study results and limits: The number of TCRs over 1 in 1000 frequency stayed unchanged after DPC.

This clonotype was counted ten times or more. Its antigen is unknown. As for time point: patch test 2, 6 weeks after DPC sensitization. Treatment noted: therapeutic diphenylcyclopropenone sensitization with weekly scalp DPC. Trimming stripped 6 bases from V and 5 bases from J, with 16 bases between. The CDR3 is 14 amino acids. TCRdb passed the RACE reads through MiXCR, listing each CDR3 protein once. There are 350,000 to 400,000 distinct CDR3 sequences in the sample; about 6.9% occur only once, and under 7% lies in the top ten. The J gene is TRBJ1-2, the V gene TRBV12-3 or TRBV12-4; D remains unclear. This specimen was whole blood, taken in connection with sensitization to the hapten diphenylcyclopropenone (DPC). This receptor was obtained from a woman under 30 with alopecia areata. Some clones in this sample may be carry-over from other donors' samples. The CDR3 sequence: CASSSLAPAYGYTF. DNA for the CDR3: TGTGCCAGCAGCTCTCTGGCGCCTGCATATGGCTACACCTTC.